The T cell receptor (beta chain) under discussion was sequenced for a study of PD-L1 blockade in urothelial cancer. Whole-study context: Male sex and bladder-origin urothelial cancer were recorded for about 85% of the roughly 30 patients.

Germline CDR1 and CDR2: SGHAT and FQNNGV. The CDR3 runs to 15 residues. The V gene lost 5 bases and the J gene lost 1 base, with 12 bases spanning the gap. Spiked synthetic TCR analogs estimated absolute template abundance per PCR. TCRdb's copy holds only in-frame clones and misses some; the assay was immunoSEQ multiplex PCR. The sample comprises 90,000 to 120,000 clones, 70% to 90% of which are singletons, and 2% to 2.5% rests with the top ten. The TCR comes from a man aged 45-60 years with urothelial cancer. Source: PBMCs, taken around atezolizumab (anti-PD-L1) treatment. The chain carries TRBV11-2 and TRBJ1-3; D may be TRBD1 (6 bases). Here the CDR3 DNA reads TGTGCCAGCAGCACACAGGGTTCTTCTGGAAACACCATATATTTT. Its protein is CASSTQGSSGNTIYF.